The rows below give T cell receptor beta chains drawn from one sample of a study of T cell responses to AZD1222 COVID-19 vaccine. Method: immunoSEQ multiplex PCR; TCRdb's copy keeps in-frame clones and lacks some. Of under 100,000 clones listed, approximately 89% are singletons. Material: peripheral blood, obtained 28 days after the second AZD1222 dose. All receptors come from an adult who received the AZD1222 COVID-19 vaccine. Each CDR3 is given with its conserved first and last residue. A D gene is named only where the DNA matches it firmly. Size values are once, few and many counts, or a class for expanded clones, and some rows have none.

J gene: TRBJ2-5; clone size: .; D gene: TRBD2; V gene: TRBV5-4; CDR3 protein: CASSLKNSGEWETQYF; CDR3 DNA: TGTGCCAGCAGCTTGAAGAATAGCGGGGAATGGGAGACCCAGTACTTC
J gene: TRBJ2-7; clone size: .; D gene: .; V gene: TRBV19; CDR3 protein: CASSWDGSYEQYF; CDR3 DNA: TGTGCCAGTAGCTGGGACGGCTCCTACGAGCAGTACTTC
J gene: TRBJ2-3; clone size: .; D gene: .; V gene: TRBV29-1; CDR3 protein: CSVDPGGVTDTQYF; CDR3 DNA: TGCAGCGTTGACCCAGGGGGGGTCACAGATACGCAGTATTTT
J gene: TRBJ2-2; clone size: .; D gene: TRBD1; V gene: TRBV5-1; CDR3 protein: CASSTDRGDTGELFF; CDR3 DNA: TGCGCCAGCTCGACTGACAGGGGGGACACCGGGGAGCTGTTTTTT
J gene: TRBJ1-1; clone size: few; D gene: .; V gene: TRBV2; CDR3 protein: CASRAGMNTEAFF; CDR3 DNA: TGTGCCAGCAGGGCAGGGATGAACACTGAAGCTTTCTTT
J gene: TRBJ2-2; clone size: once; D gene: TRBD2; V gene: TRBV30; CDR3 protein: CAWSPSGGSTGELFF; CDR3 DNA: TGTGCCTGGAGTCCTAGCGGGGGAAGCACCGGGGAGCTGTTTTTT
J gene: TRBJ2-1; clone size: .; D gene: TRBD1; V gene: TRBV7-9; CDR3 protein: CASSLGQGVRNEQFF; CDR3 DNA: TGTGCCAGCAGCTTAGGACAGGGGGTGCGGAATGAGCAGTTCTTC
J gene: TRBJ2-3; clone size: .; D gene: .; V gene: TRBV2; CDR3 protein: CASRSTDTQYF; CDR3 DNA: TGTGCCAGCAGGAGCACAGATACGCAGTATTTT
J gene: TRBJ1-5; clone size: .; D gene: .; V gene: TRBV27; CDR3 protein: CASRREGQPQHF; CDR3 DNA: TGTGCCAGCAGGCGAGAAGGTCAGCCCCAGCATTTT
J gene: TRBJ2-3; clone size: .; D gene: TRBD2; V gene: TRBV10-3; CDR3 protein: CAISDSPGLAGADTQYF; CDR3 DNA: TGTGCCATCAGTGACTCCCCGGGACTAGCGGGTGCAGATACGCAGTATTTT
J gene: TRBJ2-7; clone size: .; D gene: .; V gene: TRBV4-3; CDR3 protein: CASSQSAGIYEQYF; CDR3 DNA: TGCGCCAGCAGCCAATCTGCGGGCATCTACGAGCAGTACTTC
J gene: TRBJ2-2; clone size: .; D gene: .; V gene: TRBV18; CDR3 protein: CASSPSRANTGELFF; CDR3 DNA: TGTGCCAGCTCACCCAGCAGGGCGAACACCGGGGAGCTGTTTTTT
J gene: TRBJ1-3; clone size: .; D gene: .; V gene: TRBV6-6; CDR3 protein: CASSGVSRGNTIYF; CDR3 DNA: TGTGCCAGCAGTGGGGTATCCCGCGGAAACACCATATATTTT
J gene: TRBJ1-2; clone size: .; D gene: .; V gene: TRBV9; CDR3 protein: CASSVLGIPSGYGYTF; CDR3 DNA: TGTGCCAGCAGCGTATTGGGTATACCTTCTGGATACGGCTACACCTTC
J gene: TRBJ1-1; clone size: .; D gene: .; V gene: TRBV18; CDR3 protein: CASSPPLGVNTEAFF; CDR3 DNA: TGTGCCAGCTCACCACCCCTCGGAGTGAACACTGAAGCTTTCTTT
J gene: TRBJ2-1; clone size: .; D gene: TRBD2; V gene: TRBV7-2; CDR3 protein: CASSPPQRGNEQFF; CDR3 DNA: TGTGCCAGCAGCCCACCCCAGCGGGGCAATGAGCAGTTCTTC
J gene: TRBJ2-1; clone size: .; D gene: .; V gene: TRBV6-5; CDR3 protein: CASSYDGEGRVFF; CDR3 DNA: TGTGCCAGCAGTTACGATGGTGAAGGCAGGGTGTTCTTC
J gene: TRBJ1-1; clone size: .; D gene: TRBD1; V gene: TRBV5-5; CDR3 protein: CASSFGGQGLNTEAFF; CDR3 DNA: TGTGCCAGCAGCTTTGGGGGACAGGGGCTGAACACTGAAGCTTTCTTT
J gene: TRBJ1-1; clone size: .; D gene: .; V gene: TRBV7-9; CDR3 protein: CASSLGKQGAFF; CDR3 DNA: TGTGCCAGCAGCTTAGGGAAACAGGGAGCTTTCTTT
J gene: TRBJ2-5; clone size: .; D gene: .; V gene: TRBV5-4; CDR3 protein: CASSFPSGGGKTAKETQYF; CDR3 DNA: TGTGCCAGCAGCTTTCCCAGTGGTGGGGGAAAAACAGCAAAAGAGACCCAGTACTTC
J gene: TRBJ2-5; clone size: .; D gene: .; V gene: TRBV30; CDR3 protein: CAWSPGGVRETQYF; CDR3 DNA: TGTGCCTGGAGCCCCGGAGGGGTGAGGGAGACCCAGTACTTC
J gene: TRBJ2-7; clone size: .; D gene: .; V gene: TRBV5-1; CDR3 protein: CASSPADQGEQYF; CDR3 DNA: TGCGCCAGCAGCCCTGCTGATCAGGGGGAGCAGTACTTC
J gene: TRBJ2-1; clone size: few; D gene: TRBD1; V gene: TRBV28; CDR3 protein: CASSSTGQFNEQFF; CDR3 DNA: TGTGCCAGCAGCTCCACGGGACAGTTCAATGAGCAGTTCTTC
J gene: TRBJ2-6; clone size: .; D gene: .; V gene: TRBV6-6; CDR3 protein: CASSLVPGLSGANVLTF; CDR3 DNA: TGTGCCAGCAGTCTCGTACCCGGCCTCTCTGGGGCCAACGTCCTGACTTTC
J gene: TRBJ1-2; clone size: .; D gene: .; V gene: TRBV7-8; CDR3 protein: CASSPLRGYTF; CDR3 DNA: TGTGCCAGCAGCCCCCTCCGGGGCTACACCTTC
J gene: TRBJ2-1; clone size: .; D gene: .; V gene: TRBV9; CDR3 protein: CASSSPLYNEQFF; CDR3 DNA: TGTGCCAGCAGCTCGCCCCTTTACAATGAGCAGTTCTTC
J gene: TRBJ1-1; clone size: .; D gene: .; V gene: TRBV10-2; CDR3 protein: CASKSRREVGPNTEAFF; CDR3 DNA: TGCGCCTCCAAATCACGACGGGAGGTAGGACCGAACACTGAAGCTTTCTTT
J gene: TRBJ1-4; clone size: .; D gene: .; V gene: TRBV4-1; CDR3 protein: CASSQDLVNEKLFF; CDR3 DNA: TGCGCCAGCAGCCAAGATTTAGTGAATGAAAAACTGTTTTTT
J gene: TRBJ2-1; clone size: .; D gene: .; V gene: TRBV20-1; CDR3 protein: CSASPHNEQFF; CDR3 DNA: TGCAGTGCTAGTCCCCACAATGAGCAGTTCTTC
J gene: TRBJ1-1; clone size: .; D gene: .; V gene: TRBV7-6; CDR3 protein: CASSLERRMNTEAFF; CDR3 DNA: TGTGCCAGCAGCTTAGAACGGCGGATGAACACTGAAGCTTTCTTT
J gene: TRBJ2-1; clone size: .; D gene: .; V gene: TRBV27; CDR3 protein: CASSFGNYNEQFF; CDR3 DNA: TGTGCCAGCAGTTTCGGGAACTACAATGAGCAGTTCTTC
J gene: TRBJ1-5; clone size: .; D gene: .; V gene: TRBV6-1; CDR3 protein: CASSEDSFGGSRPQHF; CDR3 DNA: TGTGCCAGCAGTGAGGATTCGTTTGGGGGTAGTCGGCCCCAGCATTTT
J gene: TRBJ2-1; clone size: .; D gene: .; V gene: TRBV5-1; CDR3 protein: CASSQDTLGYNEQFF; CDR3 DNA: TGCGCCAGCAGCCAGGACACGCTTGGCTACAATGAGCAGTTCTTC
J gene: TRBJ2-1; clone size: .; D gene: TRBD1; V gene: TRBV29-1; CDR3 protein: CSVNPRTGSDEQFF; CDR3 DNA: TGCAGCGTCAATCCCCGGACAGGGTCGGATGAGCAGTTCTTC
J gene: TRBJ2-3; clone size: .; D gene: .; V gene: TRBV7-9; CDR3 protein: CASSSLGDDGTDTQYF; CDR3 DNA: TGTGCCAGCAGCTCCCTAGGGGATGATGGCACAGATACGCAGTATTTT
J gene: TRBJ2-5; clone size: .; D gene: TRBD2; V gene: TRBV25-1; CDR3 protein: CASSKLAGLAGGQETQYF; CDR3 DNA: TGTGCCAGCAGCAAACTAGCGGGACTAGCGGGGGGCCAAGAGACCCAGTACTTC
J gene: TRBJ2-1; clone size: .; D gene: .; V gene: TRBV2; CDR3 protein: CASSERRQFF; CDR3 DNA: TGTGCCAGCAGTGAACGCCGGCAGTTCTTC
J gene: TRBJ1-2; clone size: .; D gene: .; V gene: TRBV2; CDR3 protein: CASRINRELNYGYTF; CDR3 DNA: TGTGCCAGCAGGATTAACAGGGAATTGAACTATGGCTACACCTTC
J gene: TRBJ1-4; clone size: .; D gene: TRBD1; V gene: TRBV3-1/TRBV3-2; CDR3 protein: CASSQGGTGDEKLFF; CDR3 DNA: TGTGCCAGCAGTCAAGGCGGGACAGGGGATGAAAAACTGTTTTTT
J gene: TRBJ2-1; clone size: .; D gene: .; V gene: TRBV15; CDR3 protein: CATSREDRFHEQFF; CDR3 DNA: TGTGCCACCAGCAGAGAAGATAGGTTTCATGAGCAGTTCTTC
J gene: TRBJ2-1; clone size: once; D gene: .; V gene: TRBV7-9; CDR3 protein: CASRPGTLINEQFF; CDR3 DNA: TGTGCCAGCAGGCCCGGGACACTTATCAATGAGCAGTTCTTC
J gene: TRBJ2-2; clone size: .; D gene: .; V gene: TRBV5-6; CDR3 protein: CASSVPPGELFF; CDR3 DNA: TGTGCCAGCAGCGTCCCCCCCGGGGAGCTGTTTTTT
J gene: TRBJ1-2; clone size: .; D gene: .; V gene: TRBV5-4; CDR3 protein: CASGGGYGYTF; CDR3 DNA: TGTGCCTCGGGTGGGGGTTATGGCTACACCTTC
J gene: TRBJ2-2; clone size: .; D gene: .; V gene: TRBV7-6; CDR3 protein: CASSAGHLNGELFF; CDR3 DNA: TGTGCCAGCAGCGCGGGACACCTGAACGGGGAGCTGTTTTTT
J gene: TRBJ2-2; clone size: .; D gene: .; V gene: TRBV14; CDR3 protein: CASSHWDTVNTGELFF; CDR3 DNA: TGTGCCAGCAGCCACTGGGACACCGTGAACACCGGGGAGCTGTTTTTT
J gene: TRBJ2-5; clone size: .; D gene: TRBD2; V gene: TRBV6-6; CDR3 protein: CASKSTTSGVWETQYF; CDR3 DNA: TGTGCCAGCAAGAGTACGACTAGCGGGGTTTGGGAGACCCAGTACTTC
J gene: TRBJ1-5; clone size: .; D gene: .; V gene: TRBV2; CDR3 protein: CASRQSNQPQHF; CDR3 DNA: TGTGCCAGTAGACAGAGCAATCAGCCCCAGCATTTT
J gene: TRBJ2-5; clone size: .; D gene: .; V gene: TRBV4-2; CDR3 protein: CASSQEMYGGSRETQYF; CDR3 DNA: TGTGCCAGCAGCCAAGAAATGTATGGGGGGTCCCGCGAGACCCAGTACTTC
J gene: TRBJ2-3; clone size: .; D gene: TRBD2; V gene: TRBV5-1; CDR3 protein: CASSLALTSGNTDTQYF; CDR3 DNA: TGCGCCAGCAGCTTGGCCTTAACTAGCGGGAACACAGATACGCAGTATTTT
J gene: TRBJ2-5; clone size: .; D gene: .; V gene: TRBV4-1; CDR3 protein: CASSQTPVGTAKEETQYF; CDR3 DNA: TGCGCCAGCAGCCAAACCCCGGTAGGGACGGCAAAAGAAGAGACCCAGTACTTC